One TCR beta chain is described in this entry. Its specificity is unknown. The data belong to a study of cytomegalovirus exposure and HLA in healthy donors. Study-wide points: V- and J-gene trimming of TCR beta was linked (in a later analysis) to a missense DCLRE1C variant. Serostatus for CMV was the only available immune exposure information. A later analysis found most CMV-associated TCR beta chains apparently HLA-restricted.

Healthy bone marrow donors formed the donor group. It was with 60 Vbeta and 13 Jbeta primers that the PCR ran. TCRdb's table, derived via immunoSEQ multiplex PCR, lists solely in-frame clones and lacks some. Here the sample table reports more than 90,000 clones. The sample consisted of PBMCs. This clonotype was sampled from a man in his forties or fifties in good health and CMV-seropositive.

The CDR3 reads CASSAVGGIYGYTF. The CDR3 DNA reads TGTGCCAGCAGCGCAGTGGGAGGGATCTATGGCTACACCTTC. This rearrangement joins TRBV9 to TRBJ1-2, with no clear D. This CDR3 has 14 amino acids. V shed 3 bases and J shed 4 bases, with 13 bases lying between them. CDR1 is SGDLS and CDR2 is YYNGEE in the germline V gene.